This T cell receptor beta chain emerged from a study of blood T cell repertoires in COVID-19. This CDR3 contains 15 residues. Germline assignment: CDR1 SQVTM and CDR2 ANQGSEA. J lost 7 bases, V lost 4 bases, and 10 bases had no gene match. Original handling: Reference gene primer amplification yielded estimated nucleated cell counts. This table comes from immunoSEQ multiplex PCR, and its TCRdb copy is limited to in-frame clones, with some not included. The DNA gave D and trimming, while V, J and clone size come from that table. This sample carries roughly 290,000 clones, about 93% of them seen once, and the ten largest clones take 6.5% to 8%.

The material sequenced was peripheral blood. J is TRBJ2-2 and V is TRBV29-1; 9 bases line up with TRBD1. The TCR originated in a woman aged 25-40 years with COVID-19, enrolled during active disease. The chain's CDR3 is CSVVQGAFDGGELFF. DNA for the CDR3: TGCAGCGTTGTACAGGGGGCTTTTGACGGCGGGGAGCTGTTTTTT.